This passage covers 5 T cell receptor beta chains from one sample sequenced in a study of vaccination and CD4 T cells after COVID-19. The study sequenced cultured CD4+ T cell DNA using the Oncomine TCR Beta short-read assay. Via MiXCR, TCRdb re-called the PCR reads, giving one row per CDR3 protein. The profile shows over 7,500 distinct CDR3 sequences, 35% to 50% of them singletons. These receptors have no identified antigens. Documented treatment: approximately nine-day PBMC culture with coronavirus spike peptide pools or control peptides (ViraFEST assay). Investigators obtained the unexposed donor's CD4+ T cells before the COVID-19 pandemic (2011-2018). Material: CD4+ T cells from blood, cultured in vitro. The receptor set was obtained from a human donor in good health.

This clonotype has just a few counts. CDR3 DNA: TGCGCCAGCAGCCAAGAGGGGTGGACGTTCCTAGACCCTAATGGCTACACCTTC. Translating gives CASSQEGWTFLDPNGYTF. The J gene is TRBJ1-2, the V gene TRBV4-1, with D unresolved. The V end lost 0 bases, the J end lost 6 bases, and 23 bases lay between the germline ends. Germline CDR1 is MGHRA and CDR2 is YSYEKL. The CDR3 consists of 18 residues.

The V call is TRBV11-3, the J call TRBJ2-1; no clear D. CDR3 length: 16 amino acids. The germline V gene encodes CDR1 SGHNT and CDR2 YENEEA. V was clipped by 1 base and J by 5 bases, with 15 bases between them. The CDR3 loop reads CASSLATRALNNEQFF. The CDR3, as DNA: TGTGCCAGCAGCTTAGCTACTCGGGCCCTTAACAATGAGCAGTTCTTC. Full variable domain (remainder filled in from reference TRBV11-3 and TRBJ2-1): EAGVVQSPRYKIIEKKQPVAFWCNPISGHNTLYWYLQNLGQGPELLIRYENEEAVDDSQLPKDRFSAERLKGVDSTLKIQPAELGDSAVYLCASSLATRALNNEQFFGPGTRLTVL.

The CDR3 DNA reads TGCAGTGCTAGAAAAGGAGATCAGCCCCAGCATTTT. This gives the protein CSARKGDQPQHF. This chain links TRBV20-1 with TRBJ1-5; D gene unclear. Deletions cut 2 bases from V and 5 bases from J, with 7 bases between. The CDR3 sequence is 12 residues long. Looked up from germline, CDR1 is DFQATT and CDR2 is SNEGSKA (reference sequence).

The CDR3 is CASTVQGDSPLHF. The CDR3, as DNA: TGTGCCAGCACCGTACAGGGTGATTCACCCCTCCACTTT. V gene TRBV6-1 combines with J gene TRBJ1-6, with D possibly TRBD1 on 6 matching bases. CDR1 and CDR2 (germline): MNHNS, SASEGT. This CDR3 region has 13 residues. Trimming left V 7 bases short and J 8 bases short, with 12 bases between.

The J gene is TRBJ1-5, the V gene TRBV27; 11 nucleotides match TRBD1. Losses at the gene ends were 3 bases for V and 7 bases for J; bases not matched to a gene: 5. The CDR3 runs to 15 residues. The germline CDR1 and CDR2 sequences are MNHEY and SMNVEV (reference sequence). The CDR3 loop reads CASSFRTGGGQPQHF. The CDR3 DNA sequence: TGTGCCAGCAGTTTTCGGACAGGGGGCGGCCAGCCCCAGCATTTT.